A selection of T cell receptor beta chains follows, all from one sample in a study of cytomegalovirus exposure and HLA in healthy donors. Some clones are missing from TCRdb's copy, which holds only in-frame ones; the method was immunoSEQ multiplex PCR. The table records about 130,000 clones, around 85% of them present only once. The sequenced sample consisted of PBMCs. Receptors originate from a woman younger than 45 in good health and CMV-seropositive. The CDR3 runs from the conserved cysteine through the conserved F or W. D genes are given only for firm matches. Clone size, where shown, is once, few, many, or a class for clones that have expanded.

d_call	clone_size	j_call	v_call	cdr3_length	cdr3_nt	cdr3_aa
NA	few	TRBJ2-4	TRBV4-1	15	TGCGCCAGCAGCCATACCCATTCCGAGGAAAACATTCAGTACTTC	CASSHTHSEENIQYF
TRBD1	NA	TRBJ1-5	TRBV10-3	14	TGTGCCATCAGTGATGGGACAGGGGATCAGCCCCAGCATTTT	CAISDGTGDQPQHF
NA	NA	TRBJ2-7	TRBV28	14	TGTGCCAGCAGTTTTAGTTTCCCCCTTCACGAGCAGTACTTC	CASSFSFPLHEQYF
NA	NA	TRBJ2-7	TRBV9	13	TGTGCCAGCAGCCTTCCCCCGTTGAGGGAGCAGTACTTC	CASSLPPLREQYF
NA	NA	TRBJ2-1	TRBV28	12	TGTGCCAGCAGTCCAGGGCTAGCGGAGCAGTTCTTC	CASSPGLAEQFF
NA	NA	TRBJ1-3	TRBV2	14	TGTGCCAGCATGCAGACAACGTCGGGAAACACCATATATTTT	CASMQTTSGNTIYF
NA	once	TRBJ2-7	TRBV9	14	TGTGCCAGCAGCGTTACGACTAGTTCCTACGAGCAGTACTTC	CASSVTTSSYEQYF
TRBD1	NA	TRBJ1-3	TRBV13	15	TGTGCCAGCAGCCGCGACAGGGGGCACGGAAACACCATATATTTT	CASSRDRGHGNTIYF
TRBD2	NA	TRBJ2-3	TRBV9	14	TGTGCCAGCAGCGTAGGACTAGCAGGTGATACGCAGTATTTT	CASSVGLAGDTQYF
TRBD1	NA	TRBJ1-1	TRBV5-1	15	TGCGCCAGCAGCGCTGAACAGGGGGTAAGAACTGAAGCTTTCTTT	CASSAEQGVRTEAFF
TRBD2	NA	TRBJ2-3	TRBV11-3	14	TGTGCCAGCAGCTTAAGCGGGAGGTTAGATACGCAGTATTTT	CASSLSGRLDTQYF
TRBD2	NA	TRBJ2-5	TRBV5-6	19	TGTGCCAGCAGCTTGAAAAAACCGGGACTAGCGGGGAGTAAGGAGACCCAGTACTTC	CASSLKKPGLAGSKETQYF
TRBD1	NA	TRBJ1-1	TRBV19	16	TGTGCCAGTAGCCATCGGACAGGTAAGGGGAACACTGAAGCTTTCTTT	CASSHRTGKGNTEAFF
NA	few	TRBJ2-7	TRBV11-2	15	TGTGCCAGCAGCCCCCTAGTTCAACCCCCCTACGAGCAGTACTTC	CASSPLVQPPYEQYF
TRBD1	once	TRBJ2-7	TRBV7-6	13	TGTGCCAGCAGCCTGGACAGGGAGCACGAGCAGTACTTC	CASSLDREHEQYF
TRBD1	NA	TRBJ1-2	TRBV9	14	TGTGCCAGCAGCGTGACAGGGGGCTGGGAAGGCTACACCTTC	CASSVTGGWEGYTF
NA	NA	TRBJ1-6	TRBV6-1	17	TGTGCCAGCAGTGGGCGGCCCTTCAGGGGAATGGATTCACCCCTCCACTTT	CASSGRPFRGMDSPLHF
NA	NA	TRBJ1-1	TRBV11-2	16	TGTGCCAGCAGCTCCACCGGGGGGGCACGGAACACTGAAGCTTTCTTT	CASSSTGGARNTEAFF
NA	NA	TRBJ1-5	TRBV6-5	14	TGTGCCAGCAGTTACCACAGGGACATCGTACCCCAGCATTTT	CASSYHRDIVPQHF
TRBD1	few	TRBJ2-2	TRBV7-7	15	TGTGCCAGCAGCTTTGTACAGGGGGAGACCGGGGAGCTGTTTTTT	CASSFVQGETGELFF